The rows below give T cell receptor beta chains drawn from one sample of a study of blood T cell repertoires in COVID-19. Profiled with immunoSEQ multiplex PCR; TCRdb holds only in-frame clones, not every one. In the table there are around 700,000 clones, 85% to 90% of which are singletons. Material for sequencing was peripheral blood. These receptors were collected from a woman between 18 and 29 years old with acute or convalescent COVID-19. Both conserved end residues are part of each CDR3. Size values are once, few and many counts, or a class for expanded clones, and some rows have none.

abundance: -
j_gene: TRBJ2-4
v_gene: TRBV6-2/TRBV6-3
CDR3aa: CASSYSIRPPTDRSGKNIQYF

abundance: -
j_gene: TRBJ2-7
v_gene: TRBV6-5
CDR3aa: CASSTEGVGAYEQYF

abundance: -
j_gene: TRBJ2-3
v_gene: TRBV7-9
CDR3aa: CASKGLTDTQYF

abundance: -
j_gene: TRBJ2-5
v_gene: TRBV5-1
CDR3aa: CASSLGQGLETQYF

abundance: -
j_gene: TRBJ2-3
v_gene: TRBV5-4
CDR3aa: CASSLGLAGPSTDTQYF

abundance: -
j_gene: TRBJ2-3
v_gene: TRBV18
CDR3aa: CASSLSGSTDTQYF

abundance: -
j_gene: TRBJ1-5
v_gene: TRBV5-4
CDR3aa: CASSTGPNRFSNQPQHF

abundance: -
j_gene: TRBJ1-2
v_gene: TRBV27
CDR3aa: CASRTPGQLWGYTF

abundance: -
j_gene: TRBJ1-4
v_gene: TRBV4-1
CDR3aa: CASSRFRANEKLFF

abundance: -
j_gene: TRBJ2-7
v_gene: TRBV7-2
CDR3aa: CASSLSVWGERLYEQYF

abundance: -
j_gene: TRBJ1-3
v_gene: TRBV9
CDR3aa: CASSVNREISGNTIYF

abundance: -
j_gene: TRBJ1-1
v_gene: TRBV3-1/TRBV3-2
CDR3aa: CASSQALRQINTEAFF

abundance: -
j_gene: TRBJ1-2
v_gene: TRBV7-6
CDR3aa: CASSPRTGLNYGYTF

abundance: -
j_gene: TRBJ1-1
v_gene: TRBV12-3/TRBV12-4
CDR3aa: CASSLFGGTEAFF

abundance: -
j_gene: TRBJ1-2
v_gene: TRBV7-9
CDR3aa: CASSSPRGDYGYTF

abundance: -
j_gene: TRBJ2-7
v_gene: TRBV11-2
CDR3aa: CASSLAGGRTSEQYF

abundance: -
j_gene: TRBJ1-2
v_gene: TRBV6-1
CDR3aa: CASSEEGSNYGYTF

abundance: -
j_gene: TRBJ2-3
v_gene: TRBV11-2
CDR3aa: CASKKHRVLNTDTQYF

abundance: once
j_gene: TRBJ1-2
v_gene: TRBV6-2/TRBV6-3
CDR3aa: CASSPTRQGSGYTF

abundance: -
j_gene: TRBJ2-7
v_gene: TRBV10-1
CDR3aa: CASGLKIGQGGDEQYF

abundance: -
j_gene: TRBJ1-5
v_gene: TRBV7-2
CDR3aa: CASSLAKGHNQPQHF

abundance: -
j_gene: TRBJ2-3
v_gene: TRBV7-2
CDR3aa: CASSPNTGVGDTQYF

abundance: -
j_gene: TRBJ1-1
v_gene: TRBV5-1
CDR3aa: CASSLGQSEAFF

abundance: -
j_gene: TRBJ1-5
v_gene: TRBV6-6
CDR3aa: CASSYPQGPSNQPQHF

abundance: few
j_gene: TRBJ2-1
v_gene: TRBV19
CDR3aa: CASTPLAGGRNEQFF

abundance: -
j_gene: TRBJ1-2
v_gene: TRBV27
CDR3aa: CASSLQRGDRLGYTF